This TCR beta chain was sequenced for a study of T cell changes during pregnancy in multiple sclerosis. V shed 6 bases, J shed 1 base, and the junction held 1 base outside the gene matches. CDR1 is ENHRY, CDR2 SYGVKD, per germline. The CDR3 has 14 amino acids. The table came from immunoSEQ multiplex PCR; TCRdb's copy has only in-frame clones and leaves some out. This repertoire shows about 51,000 clones, approximately 94% found once; its top ten account for around 0.6%. This chain links TRBV10-3 with TRBJ1-5; 9 nucleotides align to TRBD1. This material consisted of CD4+ T cells from peripheral blood mononuclear cells, taken in the second trimester of pregnancy. The TCR was taken from a female donor with multiple sclerosis, enrolled in a pregnancy study. CDR3 DNA sequence: TGTGCCATCAGCGACAGGGGGAGCAATCAGCCCCAGCATTTT. It is translated as CAISDRGSNQPQHF.